This TCR beta chain was captured in a study of cytomegalovirus exposure and HLA in healthy donors. Study-level findings and limits: Several V segments, TRBV6-2 and TRBV6-3 among them, could not be told apart and were dropped.

The CDR3 spans 15 residues. Germline assignment: CDR1 SGHNT and CDR2 YENEEA. V lost 3 bases, J lost 9 bases, and 10 bases stayed unmatched. The PCR contained 60 Vbeta and 13 Jbeta primers. Using immunoSEQ multiplex PCR, the repertoire was profiled, and TCRdb retains in-frame clones only, with some absent. The data contain 140,000 to 150,000 clones, around four fifths of them singletons. Of note for this clone: Antigen specificity is unknown.

Material: PBMCs. The source of this sequence is a female donor in good health and CMV-seronegative. The rearrangement joins TRBV11-3 to TRBJ2-1, with TRBD2 matching 8 bases. The CDR3: CASSLGAGVFGEQFF. In nucleotides, the CDR3 is TGTGCCAGCAGCTTGGGAGCGGGAGTCTTTGGTGAGCAGTTCTTC.